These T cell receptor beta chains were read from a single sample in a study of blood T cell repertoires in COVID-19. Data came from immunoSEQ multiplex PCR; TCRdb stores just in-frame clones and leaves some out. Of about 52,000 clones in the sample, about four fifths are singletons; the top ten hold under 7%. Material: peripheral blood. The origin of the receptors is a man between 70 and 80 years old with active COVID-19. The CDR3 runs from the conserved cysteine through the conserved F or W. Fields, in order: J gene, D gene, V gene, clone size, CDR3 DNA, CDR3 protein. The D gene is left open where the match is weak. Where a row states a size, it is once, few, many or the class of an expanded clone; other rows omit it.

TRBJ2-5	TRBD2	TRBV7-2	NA	TGTGCCAGCAGTTCCCATAGCGGGGGACTCCAAGAGACCCAGTACTTC	CASSSHSGGLQETQYF
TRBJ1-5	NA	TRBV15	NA	TGTGCCACCAGCAGAGATAAACAGGCAAGCCTCCCCCAGCATTTT	CATSRDKQASLPQHF
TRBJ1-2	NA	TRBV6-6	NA	TGTGCCAGCAGTTACTTGACTACCTCATCGAGGGGCTACACCTTC	CASSYLTTSSRGYTF
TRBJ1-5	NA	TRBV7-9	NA	TGTGCCAGCAGCTTACGGGGGGGTGGTCAGCCCCAGCATTTT	CASSLRGGGQPQHF
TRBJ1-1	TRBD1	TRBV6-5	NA	TGTGCCAGCACTGGACAGGTCATGAACACTGAAGCTTTCTTT	CASTGQVMNTEAFF
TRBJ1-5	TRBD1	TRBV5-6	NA	TGTGCCAGCAGCCAACAGGGGGCCCGGAGGAGCAATCAGCCCCAGCATTTT	CASSQQGARRSNQPQHF
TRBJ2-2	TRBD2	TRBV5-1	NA	TGCGCCACCAGTCGCGATAGCGGGGGCCCCCCGCAGCTGTTTTTT	CATSRDSGGPPQLFF
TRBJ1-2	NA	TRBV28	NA	TGTGCCAGCAGCAAGGAGGGTAATCGCTACACCTTC	CASSKEGNRYTF
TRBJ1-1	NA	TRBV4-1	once	TGCGCCAGCAGCCAAGTGGGGAGAGACACTGAAGCTTTCTTT	CASSQVGRDTEAFF
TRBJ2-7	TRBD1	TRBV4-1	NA	TGCGCCAGCAGCCCGACGGGACAGGGTGGCGAGCAGTACTTC	CASSPTGQGGEQYF
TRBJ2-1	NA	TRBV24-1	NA	TGTGCCACCAGTGATGCCAGGTACCAGTTCTTC	CATSDARYQFF
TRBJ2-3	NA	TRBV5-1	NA	TGCGCCAGCAGCTTGGAGGGCAGGGGAGTAGCAGATACGCAGTATTTT	CASSLEGRGVADTQYF
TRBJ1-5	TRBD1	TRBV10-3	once	TGTGCCATCAGGGACAGGGTAGAGGACAATCAGCCCCAGCATTTT	CAIRDRVEDNQPQHF
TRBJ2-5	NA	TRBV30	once	TGTGCCTGGGGGGCGGGGATGGGGGAGACCCAGTACTTC	CAWGAGMGETQYF
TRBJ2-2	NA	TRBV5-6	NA	TGTGCCAGCAGCTTCCTAGGCAGAACGAACACCGGGGAGCTGTTTTTT	CASSFLGRTNTGELFF
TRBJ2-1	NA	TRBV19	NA	TGTGCCAGTAGTATAGCGCTGAGGGAGCGTCCCTTACCCAATGAGCAGTTCTTC	CASSIALRERPLPNEQFF
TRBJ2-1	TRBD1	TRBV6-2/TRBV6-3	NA	TGTGCCAGCAGTTACCGAAGCGGACAGGGGCGATACAATGAGCAGTTCTTC	CASSYRSGQGRYNEQFF
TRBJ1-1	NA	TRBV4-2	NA	TGTGCCAGCAGCCAAGATCTCGCGGAGAACACTGAAGCTTTCTTT	CASSQDLAENTEAFF
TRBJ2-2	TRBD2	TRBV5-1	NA	TGCGCCAGCAGCCCCAGCGGCGGGGGGGCCCCCGGGGAGCTGTTTTTT	CASSPSGGGAPGELFF
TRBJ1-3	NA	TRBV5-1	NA	TGCGCCAGCAGATACAGTTCCGACGGAAACACCATATATTTT	CASRYSSDGNTIYF
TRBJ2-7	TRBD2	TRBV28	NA	TGTGCCAGCAGTTTTAGCGGGGGCTACGAGCAGTACTTC	CASSFSGGYEQYF
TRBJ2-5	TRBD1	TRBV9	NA	TGTGCCAGCAGCGTAGGGGACAGCCCCCCGGCCCAGTACTTC	CASSVGDSPPAQYF
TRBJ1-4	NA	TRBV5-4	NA	TGTGCCAGCAGCGCCGAGGGGGGGGGAAATGAAAAACTGTTTTTT	CASSAEGGGNEKLFF
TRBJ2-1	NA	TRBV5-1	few	TGCGCCAGCAGCTTGGGTGTCAGTGAGGATGAGCAGTTCTTC	CASSLGVSEDEQFF
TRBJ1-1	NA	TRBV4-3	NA	TGCGCCAGCAGCCGAACGGGCGGGGACACTGAAGCTTTCTTT	CASSRTGGDTEAFF
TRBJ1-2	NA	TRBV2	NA	TGTGCCAGCAGTGAAGCGCTGGAGGGGAGGGGCTACACCTTC	CASSEALEGRGYTF
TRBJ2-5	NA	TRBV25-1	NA	TGTGCCAGCTCTCCTGGTCCAGGTGAAGAGACCCAGTACTTC	CASSPGPGEETQYF
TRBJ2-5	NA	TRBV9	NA	TGTGCCAGCAGCGCCGGGGACAACCAAGAGACCCAGTACTTC	CASSAGDNQETQYF
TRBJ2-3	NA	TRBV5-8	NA	TGTGCCAGCCGTGGACTCACAGATACGCAGTATTTT	CASRGLTDTQYF
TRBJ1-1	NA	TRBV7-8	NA	TGTGCCAGCAGCTTCAGTATAAACACTGAAGCTTTCTTT	CASSFSINTEAFF
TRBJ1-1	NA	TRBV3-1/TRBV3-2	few	TGTGCCAGCAGCCCCTCCCAGAAGAACACTGAAGCTTTCTTT	CASSPSQKNTEAFF
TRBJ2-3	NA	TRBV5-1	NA	TGCGCCAGCAGCCTCCCCAGGGGGGCCCTCGTAGATACGCAGTATTTT	CASSLPRGALVDTQYF
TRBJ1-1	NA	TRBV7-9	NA	TGTGCCAGCAGCCCCCTAGCAGGGAACACTGAAGCTTTCTTT	CASSPLAGNTEAFF
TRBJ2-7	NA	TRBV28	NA	TGTGCCAGCAGTTTAATAGGGGGTGCCAAACCCTACGAGCAGTACTTC	CASSLIGGAKPYEQYF
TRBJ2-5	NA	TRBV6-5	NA	TGTGCCAGCAGTTACTCGCGACAGCAAGAGACCCAGTACTTC	CASSYSRQQETQYF
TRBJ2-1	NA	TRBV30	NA	TGTGCCTGGAGCCCGGGGTTACCATACAATGAGCAGTTCTTC	CAWSPGLPYNEQFF
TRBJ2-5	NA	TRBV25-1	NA	TGTGCCAGCAGTTATCCCGGGACTCAGCGGGAGACCCAGTACTTC	CASSYPGTQRETQYF
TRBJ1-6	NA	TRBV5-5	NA	TGTGCCAGCAGACCGGGGGTCCGATGGGCTCCTAATTCACCCCTCCACTTT	CASRPGVRWAPNSPLHF
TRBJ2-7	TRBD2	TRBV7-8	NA	TGTGCCAGCAGCCACCCTGGACGGGGGGGTGCCTACGAGCAGTACTTC	CASSHPGRGGAYEQYF